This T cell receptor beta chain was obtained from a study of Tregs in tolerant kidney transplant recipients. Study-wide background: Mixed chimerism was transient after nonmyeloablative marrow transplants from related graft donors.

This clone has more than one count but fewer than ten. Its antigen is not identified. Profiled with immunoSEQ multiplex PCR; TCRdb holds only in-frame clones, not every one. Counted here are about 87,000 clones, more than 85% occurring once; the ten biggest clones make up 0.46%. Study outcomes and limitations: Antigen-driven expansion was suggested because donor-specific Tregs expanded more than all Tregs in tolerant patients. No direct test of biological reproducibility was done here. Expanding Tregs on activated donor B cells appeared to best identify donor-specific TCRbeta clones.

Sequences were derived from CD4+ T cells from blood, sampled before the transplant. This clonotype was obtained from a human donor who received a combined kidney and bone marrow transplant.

This CDR3 is CASRVADSGNTIYF. CDR3 DNA sequence: TGCGCCAGCAGAGTGGCCGACTCTGGAAACACCATATATTTT. The chain employs TRBV10-1 and TRBJ1-3, with D unresolved. The V end was cut by 6 bases, the J end by 0 bases, with 9 bases between. The germline V gene encodes CDR1 WNHNN and CDR2 SYGVQD (reference sequence). The CDR3 loop spans 14 amino acids.